Listed below are T cell receptor beta chains from one sample, sequenced in a study of T cells in Graves' hyperthyroidism and ophthalmopathy. One entry per CDR3 protein results from TCRdb running MiXCR on the multiplex PCR reads. The sample holds 400,000 to 500,000 distinct CDR3 sequences; roughly 14% are singletons and the top ten take roughly 13%. Sample: blood. These receptor sequences come from a young man with Graves' ophthalmopathy. CDR3s include the opening cysteine and the closing phenylalanine or tryptophan. Fields, in order: V gene, CDR3 length, J gene, clone size, CDR3 protein. Expanded clones are given a class, and other clones once, few, many or no size at all.

TRBV20-1,12,TRBJ2-7,many,CSATLTGNEQYF
TRBV3-1,17,TRBJ2-1,many,CASSQPKTSGRWDEQFF
TRBV30,13,TRBJ1-1,many,CAGQTGESTEAFF
TRBV20-1,15,TRBJ2-1,many,CSPRPVGGAYNEQFF
TRBV7-6,16,TRBJ1-4,many,CASSPSRGGLDGKLFF
TRBV5-1,14,TRBJ2-7,NA,CASSLLPRGGEQYF
TRBV9,13,TRBJ1-5,NA,CASGGREGQPQHF
TRBV6-1,15,TRBJ2-7,NA,CASREGTRRLDEQYF
TRBV2,16,TRBJ1-5,NA,CASTQMAGTGGQPQHF
TRBV12-3/TRBV12-4,16,TRBJ2-6,NA,CASSLALSSGANVLTF
TRBV11-3,16,TRBJ2-5,few,CASSVRDSFGQETQYF
TRBV12-3/TRBV12-4,14,TRBJ2-7,many,CASSRTSGGYEQYF
TRBV20-1,15,TRBJ2-5,NA,CSARVVAGGRETQYF
TRBV24-1,14,TRBJ1-2,many,CATSDPSANYGYTF
TRBV6-1,16,TRBJ1-1,many,CASRATGAAERGGAFF
TRBV6-5,16,TRBJ1-1,many,CASSYSMNGGGTEAFF
TRBV18,12,TRBJ1-1,many,CASSPPTQGAFF
TRBV20-1,15,TRBJ2-7,many,CSAGAEAMGLYEQYF